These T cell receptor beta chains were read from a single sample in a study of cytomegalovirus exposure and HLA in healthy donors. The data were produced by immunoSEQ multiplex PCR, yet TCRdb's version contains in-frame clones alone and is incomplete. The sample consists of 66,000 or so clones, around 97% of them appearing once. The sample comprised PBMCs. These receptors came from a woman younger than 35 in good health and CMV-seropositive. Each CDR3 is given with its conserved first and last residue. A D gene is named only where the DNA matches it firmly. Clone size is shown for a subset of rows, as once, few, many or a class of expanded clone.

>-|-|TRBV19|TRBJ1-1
TGTGCCAGTAGCCAAGACCGGAGGATGAACACTGAAGCTTTCTTT
CASSQDRRMNTEAFF
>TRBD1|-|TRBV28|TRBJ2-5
TGTGCCAGCAGTAGGGACAGGGGACAAGAGACCCAGTACTTC
CASSRDRGQETQYF
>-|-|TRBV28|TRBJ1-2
TGTGCCAGCAGTTTGGCCTCGGGGGGGGCCGACTATGGCTACACCTTC
CASSLASGGADYGYTF
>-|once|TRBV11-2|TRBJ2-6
TGTGCCAGCAGCCCCGGTCTACTCTCTGGGGCCAACGTCCTGACTTTC
CASSPGLLSGANVLTF
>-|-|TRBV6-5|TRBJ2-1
TGTGCCAGCAGTTACTCGGCGGGATGGACCTACAATGAGCAGTTCTTC
CASSYSAGWTYNEQFF
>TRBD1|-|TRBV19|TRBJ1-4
TGTGCCAGTAGTACCCATCGGGGACAGGGAGGTGAAAAACTGTTTTTT
CASSTHRGQGGEKLFF
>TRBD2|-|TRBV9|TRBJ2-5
TGTGCCAGCAGCGTAGGATCGGGACTAGCGGGAAGGGAGACCCAGTACTTC
CASSVGSGLAGRETQYF
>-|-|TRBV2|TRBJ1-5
TGTGCCAGCAACATAGGAGAGGGGGATCCCCAGCATTTT
CASNIGEGDPQHF
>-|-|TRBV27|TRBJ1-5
TGTGCCAGCAGTTTAGAGGGCAGTAGCAATCAGCCCCAGCATTTT
CASSLEGSSNQPQHF
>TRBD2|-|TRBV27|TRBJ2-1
TGTGCCAGCAGTTTGGGACTAGCGGGAAACAATGAGCAGTTCTTC
CASSLGLAGNNEQFF
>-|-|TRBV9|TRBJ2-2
TGTGCCAGCAGCCTCGGACTGTTACCGAACACCGGGGAGCTGTTTTTT
CASSLGLLPNTGELFF
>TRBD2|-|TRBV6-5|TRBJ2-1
TGTGCCAGCAGCATCTCTCTGACTAGCGGGGAGCAGTTCTTC
CASSISLTSGEQFF
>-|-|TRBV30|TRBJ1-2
TGTGCCTGGAGTGTTCGCAGGGCCCTCTCAGCGGGGGGCTACACCTTC
CAWSVRRALSAGGYTF
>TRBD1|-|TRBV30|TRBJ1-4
TGTGCCTGGAGTGTAAGGACAGGGCCTAATGAAAAACTGTTTTTT
CAWSVRTGPNEKLFF
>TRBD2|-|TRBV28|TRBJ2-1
TGTGCCAGCATCCATCCCCGGCTAGCGGGAGGGAGTGAGCAGTTCTTC
CASIHPRLAGGSEQFF
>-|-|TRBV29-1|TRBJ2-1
TGCAGCGTTGAAGGTGGGACAGGGACTAGTATCAATGAGCAGTTCTTC
CSVEGGTGTSINEQFF
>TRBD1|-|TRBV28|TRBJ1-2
TGTGCCAGCAGGCTACTCCCGACAGGGTATGGCTACACCTTC
CASRLLPTGYGYTF
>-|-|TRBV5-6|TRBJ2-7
TGTGCCAGCAGCTTGGTAGGATCGGGGGAGCAGTACTTC
CASSLVGSGEQYF
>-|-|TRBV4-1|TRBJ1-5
TGCGCCAGCAGCCAATTCAATCGGGAGATCGGCAATCAGCCCCAGCATTTT
CASSQFNREIGNQPQHF